The rows below give T cell receptor beta chains drawn from one sample of a study of cytomegalovirus exposure and HLA in healthy donors. The assay was immunoSEQ multiplex PCR, and TCRdb's table has in-frame clones only and misses some. The sample records about 65,000 clones, almost 80% being singletons. The sample consisted of PBMCs. Receptor source: a girl aged 10-17 years in good health and CMV-seropositive. Each CDR3 is given with its conserved first and last residue. D genes are given only for firm matches. Not all rows give a size; the values are once, few, many and, for expanded clones, a class.

D gene: -
V gene: TRBV7-2
clone size: once
J gene: TRBJ2-7
CDR3 DNA: TGTGCCAGCAGCCGACTACTTAGCTCCTACGAGCAGTACTTC
CDR3 protein: CASSRLLSSYEQYF

D gene: -
V gene: TRBV27
clone size: -
J gene: TRBJ1-4
CDR3 DNA: TGTGCCAGCAGTGTCTCTCCGAATGAAAAACTGTTTTTT
CDR3 protein: CASSVSPNEKLFF

D gene: -
V gene: TRBV7-9
clone size: -
J gene: TRBJ2-3
CDR3 DNA: TGTGCCAGCAGGTTAAGGGGAACTGGATACACAGATACGCAGTATTTT
CDR3 protein: CASRLRGTGYTDTQYF

D gene: TRBD1
V gene: TRBV7-2
clone size: few
J gene: TRBJ1-4
CDR3 DNA: TGTGCCAGCAGCTTAGACGGGGGACAGGGGCTAAAAGGGGAAAAACTGTTTTTT
CDR3 protein: CASSLDGGQGLKGEKLFF

D gene: TRBD1
V gene: TRBV7-9
clone size: -
J gene: TRBJ2-5
CDR3 DNA: TGTGCCAGCAGCCCCCGCCGCGGCAGGGGGCAAGAGACCCAGTACTTC
CDR3 protein: CASSPRRGRGQETQYF

D gene: -
V gene: TRBV9
clone size: -
J gene: TRBJ2-1
CDR3 DNA: TGTGCCAGCAGCGGACTTCAGGGCGATGAGCAGTTCTTC
CDR3 protein: CASSGLQGDEQFF

D gene: TRBD2
V gene: TRBV7-9
clone size: -
J gene: TRBJ2-7
CDR3 DNA: TGTGCCAGCAGCTTAGCGGCTAGCGGGAGCCACGAGCAGTACTTC
CDR3 protein: CASSLAASGSHEQYF

D gene: -
V gene: TRBV2
clone size: -
J gene: TRBJ1-5
CDR3 DNA: TGTGCCAGCAGTCGGGACAACAATCAGCCCCAGCATTTT
CDR3 protein: CASSRDNNQPQHF

D gene: TRBD2
V gene: TRBV7-6
clone size: -
J gene: TRBJ2-1
CDR3 DNA: TGTGCCAGCAGCTTGGCCTCCGGGACTAGCGGGAATGAGCAGTTCTTC
CDR3 protein: CASSLASGTSGNEQFF

D gene: -
V gene: TRBV28
clone size: once
J gene: TRBJ2-7
CDR3 DNA: TGTGCCAGCAGCGAAGACAGTTTTTACGAGCAGTACTTC
CDR3 protein: CASSEDSFYEQYF

D gene: -
V gene: TRBV9
clone size: -
J gene: TRBJ1-1
CDR3 DNA: TGTGCCAGCAGCCCGGGGGGGAGGACTGAAGCTTTCTTT
CDR3 protein: CASSPGGRTEAFF

D gene: -
V gene: TRBV19
clone size: -
J gene: TRBJ1-2
CDR3 DNA: TGTGCCAGTACCCTGGGGGGACCGGATGGCTACACCTTC
CDR3 protein: CASTLGGPDGYTF

D gene: TRBD1
V gene: TRBV6-6
clone size: -
J gene: TRBJ1-4
CDR3 DNA: TGTGCCAGCAGTCCCGGTACAGGGGTCACTAATGAAAAACTGTTTTTT
CDR3 protein: CASSPGTGVTNEKLFF

D gene: -
V gene: TRBV30
clone size: -
J gene: TRBJ1-4
CDR3 DNA: TGTGCCTTCCTAGTAGTAGGTGAAAAACTGTTTTTT
CDR3 protein: CAFLVVGEKLFF

D gene: -
V gene: TRBV4-3
clone size: -
J gene: TRBJ2-7
CDR3 DNA: TGCGCCAGCAGCCAAGGGCAGGGGAGGGCCTACGAGCAGTACTTC
CDR3 protein: CASSQGQGRAYEQYF

D gene: -
V gene: TRBV25-1
clone size: once
J gene: TRBJ1-1
CDR3 DNA: TGTGCCAGCAGTGAATATCTAGGCACTGAAGCTTTCTTT
CDR3 protein: CASSEYLGTEAFF

D gene: TRBD1
V gene: TRBV5-4
clone size: -
J gene: TRBJ1-3
CDR3 DNA: TGTGCCAGCAGCTGGATTGGGACAGCCTCTGGAAACACCATATATTTT
CDR3 protein: CASSWIGTASGNTIYF

D gene: -
V gene: TRBV10-3
clone size: -
J gene: TRBJ1-2
CDR3 DNA: TGTGCCATCAGTGAGGGGGCCCCAGGCTACACCTTC
CDR3 protein: CAISEGAPGYTF

D gene: TRBD1
V gene: TRBV7-9
clone size: -
J gene: TRBJ1-1
CDR3 DNA: TGTGCCAGCAGCTCCGAGGACAGGGAAGCTTTCTTT
CDR3 protein: CASSSEDREAFF

D gene: -
V gene: TRBV4-3
clone size: few
J gene: TRBJ2-7
CDR3 DNA: TGCGCCAGCAGCCAAGATAGACTACCGCCGGACGAGCAGTACTTC
CDR3 protein: CASSQDRLPPDEQYF

D gene: -
V gene: TRBV6-5
clone size: -
J gene: TRBJ1-3
CDR3 DNA: TGTGCCAGCAGACCCGGACACTTCCAGGGAAACACCATATATTTT
CDR3 protein: CASRPGHFQGNTIYF

D gene: -
V gene: TRBV27
clone size: -
J gene: TRBJ1-1
CDR3 DNA: TGTGCCAGCAGGCGGGGGCTGCAGAGTACTGAAGCTTTCTTT
CDR3 protein: CASRRGLQSTEAFF

D gene: TRBD2
V gene: TRBV7-2
clone size: -
J gene: TRBJ2-7
CDR3 DNA: TGTGCCAGCAGCTTAGCGCTGAGCGGGAGCTACGAGCAGTACTTC
CDR3 protein: CASSLALSGSYEQYF

D gene: -
V gene: TRBV4-1
clone size: -
J gene: TRBJ2-2
CDR3 DNA: TGCGCCAGCAGCCAAGTACCGGGAGCGACAAAGAACACCGGGGAGCTGTTTTTT
CDR3 protein: CASSQVPGATKNTGELFF

D gene: TRBD1
V gene: TRBV6-1
clone size: -
J gene: TRBJ1-2
CDR3 DNA: TGTGCCAGCAGTCAAGGACAGGGGGCTCTTAACTATGGCTACACCTTC
CDR3 protein: CASSQGQGALNYGYTF

D gene: -
V gene: TRBV30
clone size: -
J gene: TRBJ2-4
CDR3 DNA: TGTGCCTGGAGTGTATGGGGGGGCATCAAAAACATTCAGTACTTC
CDR3 protein: CAWSVWGGIKNIQYF

D gene: TRBD1
V gene: TRBV6-1
clone size: -
J gene: TRBJ1-5
CDR3 DNA: TGTGCCAGCAGTGAAATGGGGACAGCTAATCAGCCCCAGCATTTT
CDR3 protein: CASSEMGTANQPQHF

D gene: TRBD1
V gene: TRBV4-3
clone size: -
J gene: TRBJ2-5
CDR3 DNA: TGCGCCAGCAGCCAAGGGGACAGCAAAGAGACCCAGTACTTC
CDR3 protein: CASSQGDSKETQYF

D gene: TRBD1
V gene: TRBV29-1
clone size: -
J gene: TRBJ2-5
CDR3 DNA: TGCAGCGCGATCCCGGGACAGAGGGAGACCCAGTACTTC
CDR3 protein: CSAIPGQRETQYF

D gene: TRBD1
V gene: TRBV25-1
clone size: -
J gene: TRBJ1-6
CDR3 DNA: TGTGCCAGCAGTGCCCGCCGTTTGGGACAGGATAATTCACCCCTCCACTTT
CDR3 protein: CASSARRLGQDNSPLHF

D gene: TRBD1
V gene: TRBV5-1
clone size: -
J gene: TRBJ1-5
CDR3 DNA: TGCGCCAGCAGCAAGGGACAGGGTGCAAATCAGCCCCAGCATTTT
CDR3 protein: CASSKGQGANQPQHF

D gene: TRBD1
V gene: TRBV6-5
clone size: once
J gene: TRBJ1-2
CDR3 DNA: TGTGCCAGCAGTTATACAGGGGGCAAAAAGGGCTACACCTTC
CDR3 protein: CASSYTGGKKGYTF

D gene: TRBD2
V gene: TRBV9
clone size: -
J gene: TRBJ2-1
CDR3 DNA: TGTGCCAGCAGCCCCCGGGAGGGCGACTACAATGAGCAGTTCTTC
CDR3 protein: CASSPREGDYNEQFF

D gene: -
V gene: TRBV6-5
clone size: -
J gene: TRBJ1-2
CDR3 DNA: TGTGCCAGCAGGAGAGCACAGGGTTGGGATGGCTACACCTTC
CDR3 protein: CASRRAQGWDGYTF

D gene: TRBD2
V gene: TRBV5-1
clone size: few
J gene: TRBJ2-1
CDR3 DNA: TGCGCCAGCAGCTTGAGCCCTAGGACCAGCGGGGGGCCTTACAATGAGCAGTTCTTC
CDR3 protein: CASSLSPRTSGGPYNEQFF

D gene: -
V gene: TRBV27
clone size: -
J gene: TRBJ2-7
CDR3 DNA: TGTGCCAGCAGCTCTAACAGGTTTTACGAGCAGTACTTC
CDR3 protein: CASSSNRFYEQYF

D gene: -
V gene: TRBV29-1
clone size: -
J gene: TRBJ1-1
CDR3 DNA: TGCAGCGTCGGCATTCCGGAGCCTGAAGCTTTCTTT
CDR3 protein: CSVGIPEPEAFF

D gene: -
V gene: TRBV4-1
clone size: -
J gene: TRBJ1-1
CDR3 DNA: TGCGCCAGCAGCCAAGCCCCCCCTCAGGGTCGGACTGAAGCTTTCTTT
CDR3 protein: CASSQAPPQGRTEAFF

D gene: TRBD1
V gene: TRBV30
clone size: -
J gene: TRBJ2-7
CDR3 DNA: TGTGCCTGGAGTCTGACAGGGGGCGAGGAGCAGTACTTC
CDR3 protein: CAWSLTGGEEQYF

D gene: -
V gene: TRBV5-4
clone size: few
J gene: TRBJ2-5
CDR3 DNA: TGTGCCAGCAGCTCTCGACTAGAACAGGAGACCCAGTACTTC
CDR3 protein: CASSSRLEQETQYF

D gene: TRBD1
V gene: TRBV2
clone size: -
J gene: TRBJ1-2
CDR3 DNA: TGTGCCAGCAGTGGGACAGGGGGCGCAGACGGCTACACCTTC
CDR3 protein: CASSGTGGADGYTF

D gene: -
V gene: TRBV7-7
clone size: -
J gene: TRBJ2-5
CDR3 DNA: TGTGCCAGCAGCTTATCCCAGGGTGAATTGGAGACCCAGTACTTC
CDR3 protein: CASSLSQGELETQYF

D gene: -
V gene: TRBV6-1
clone size: few
J gene: TRBJ1-1
CDR3 DNA: TGTGCCAGCAGAGAGGTTACTGAAGCTTTCTTT
CDR3 protein: CASREVTEAFF

D gene: -
V gene: TRBV7-7
clone size: few
J gene: TRBJ2-1
CDR3 DNA: TGTGCCAGCAGCTTAGCTGCGGACAATGAGCAGTTCTTC
CDR3 protein: CASSLAADNEQFF

D gene: TRBD1
V gene: TRBV18
clone size: -
J gene: TRBJ1-4
CDR3 DNA: TGTGCCAGCTCGCTTGGGACAGGGGTTGTTGAAAAACTGTTTTTT
CDR3 protein: CASSLGTGVVEKLFF

D gene: -
V gene: TRBV5-1
clone size: -
J gene: TRBJ1-6
CDR3 DNA: TGCGCCAGCAGCTCGGAGGGGTATCATAATTCACCCCTCCACTTT
CDR3 protein: CASSSEGYHNSPLHF

D gene: TRBD1
V gene: TRBV30
clone size: once
J gene: TRBJ1-1
CDR3 DNA: TGTGCCTGGAGTTTAAACAGGGGGACTGAAGCTTTCTTT
CDR3 protein: CAWSLNRGTEAFF

D gene: TRBD1
V gene: TRBV4-2
clone size: few
J gene: TRBJ1-2
CDR3 DNA: TGTGCCAGCAGCGCTTACAGGGGCCTTAACTATGGCTACACCTTC
CDR3 protein: CASSAYRGLNYGYTF

D gene: -
V gene: TRBV5-1
clone size: once
J gene: TRBJ1-6
CDR3 DNA: TGCGCCAGCAGCTTGGACAGTTATTCACCCCTCCGCTTT
CDR3 protein: CASSLDSYSPLRF